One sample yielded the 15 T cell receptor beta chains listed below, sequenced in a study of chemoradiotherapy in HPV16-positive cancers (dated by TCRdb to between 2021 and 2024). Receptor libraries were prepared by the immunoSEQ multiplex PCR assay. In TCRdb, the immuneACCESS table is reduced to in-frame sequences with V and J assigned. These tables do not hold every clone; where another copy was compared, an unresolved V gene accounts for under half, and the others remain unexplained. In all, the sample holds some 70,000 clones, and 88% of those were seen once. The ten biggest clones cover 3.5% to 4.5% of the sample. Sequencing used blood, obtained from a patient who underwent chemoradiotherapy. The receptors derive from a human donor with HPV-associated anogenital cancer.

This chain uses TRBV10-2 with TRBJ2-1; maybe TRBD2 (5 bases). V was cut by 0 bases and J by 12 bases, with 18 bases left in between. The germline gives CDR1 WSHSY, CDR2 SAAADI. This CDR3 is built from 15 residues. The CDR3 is CASSESPPSSSGQFF. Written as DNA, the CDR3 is TGCGCCAGCAGTGAGTCCCCTCCCTCTAGCAGCGGGCAGTTCTTC.

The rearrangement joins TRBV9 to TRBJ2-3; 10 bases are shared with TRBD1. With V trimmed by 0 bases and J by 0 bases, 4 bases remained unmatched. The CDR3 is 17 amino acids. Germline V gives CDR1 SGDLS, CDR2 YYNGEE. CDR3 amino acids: CASSVEGQGLSTDTQYF. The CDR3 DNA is TGTGCCAGCAGCGTAGAGGGACAGGGGCTAAGCACAGATACGCAGTATTTT.

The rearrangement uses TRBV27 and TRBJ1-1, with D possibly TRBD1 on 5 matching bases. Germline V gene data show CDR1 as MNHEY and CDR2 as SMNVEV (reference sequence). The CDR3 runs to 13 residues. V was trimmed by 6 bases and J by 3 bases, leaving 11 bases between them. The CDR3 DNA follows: TGTGCCAGCAGGGGAGTAGGGGACACTGAAGCTTTCTTT. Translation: CASRGVGDTEAFF.

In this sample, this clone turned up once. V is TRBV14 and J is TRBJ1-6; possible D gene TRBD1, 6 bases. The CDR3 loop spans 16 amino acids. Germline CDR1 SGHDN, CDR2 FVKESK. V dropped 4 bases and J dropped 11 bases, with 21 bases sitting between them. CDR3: CASSPSITTGLAPLHF. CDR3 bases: TGTGCCAGCAGCCCCTCAATCACGACAGGTCTTGCACCCCTCCACTTT.

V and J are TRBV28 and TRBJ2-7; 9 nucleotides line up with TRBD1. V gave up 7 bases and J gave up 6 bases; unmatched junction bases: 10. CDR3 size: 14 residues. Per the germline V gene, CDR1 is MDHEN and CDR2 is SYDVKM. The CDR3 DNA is TGTGCCAGCACAACCGGGACAGGGAGCATCGAGCAGTACTTC. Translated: CASTTGTGSIEQYF.

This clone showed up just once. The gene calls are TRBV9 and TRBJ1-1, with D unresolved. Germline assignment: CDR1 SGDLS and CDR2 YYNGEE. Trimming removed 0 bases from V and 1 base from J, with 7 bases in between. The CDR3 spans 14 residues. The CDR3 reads CASSVVLGNTEAFF. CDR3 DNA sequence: TGTGCCAGCAGCGTAGTTCTGGGGAACACTGAAGCTTTCTTT.

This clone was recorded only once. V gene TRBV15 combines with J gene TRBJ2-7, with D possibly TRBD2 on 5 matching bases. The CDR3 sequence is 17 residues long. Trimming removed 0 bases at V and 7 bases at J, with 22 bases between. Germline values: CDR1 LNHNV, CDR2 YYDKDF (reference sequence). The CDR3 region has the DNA TGTGCCACCAGCAGAGATGAAGGGTTCTTCGGGGTCGGGGAGCAGTACTTC. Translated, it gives CATSRDEGFFGVGEQYF.

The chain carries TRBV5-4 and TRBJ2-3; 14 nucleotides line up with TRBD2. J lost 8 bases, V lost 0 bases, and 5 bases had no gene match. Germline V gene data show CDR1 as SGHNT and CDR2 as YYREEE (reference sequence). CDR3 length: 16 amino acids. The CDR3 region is CASSLETSGGAFTQYF. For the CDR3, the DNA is TGTGCCAGCAGCTTGGAGACTAGCGGGGGGGCTTTTACGCAGTATTTT.

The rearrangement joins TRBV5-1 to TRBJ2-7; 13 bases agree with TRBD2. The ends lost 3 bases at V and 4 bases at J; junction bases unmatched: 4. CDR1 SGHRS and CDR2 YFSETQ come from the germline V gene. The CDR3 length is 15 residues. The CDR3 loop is CASSSGTSGAYEQYF. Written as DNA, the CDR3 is TGCGCCAGCAGCTCCGGGACTAGCGGGGCGTACGAGCAGTACTTC. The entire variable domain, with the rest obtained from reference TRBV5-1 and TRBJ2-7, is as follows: KAGVTQTPRYLIKTRGQQVTLSCSPISGHRSVSWYQQTPGQGLQFLFEYFSETQRNKGNFPGRFSGRQFSNSRSEMNVSTLELGDSALYLCASSSGTSGAYEQYFGPGTRLTVT.

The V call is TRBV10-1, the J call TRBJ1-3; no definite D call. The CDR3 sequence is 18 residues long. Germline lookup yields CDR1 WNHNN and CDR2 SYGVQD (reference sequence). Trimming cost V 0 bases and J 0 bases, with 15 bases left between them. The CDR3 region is CASSESTRPLSSGNTIYF. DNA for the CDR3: TGCGCCAGCAGTGAGTCAACCCGACCGCTGAGCTCTGGAAACACCATATATTTT.

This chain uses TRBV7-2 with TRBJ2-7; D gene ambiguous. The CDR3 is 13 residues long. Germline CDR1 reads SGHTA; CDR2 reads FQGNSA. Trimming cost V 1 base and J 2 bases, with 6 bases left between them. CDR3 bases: TGTGCCAGCAGCTTAGGGATTACCTACGAGCAGTACTTC. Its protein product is CASSLGITYEQYF.

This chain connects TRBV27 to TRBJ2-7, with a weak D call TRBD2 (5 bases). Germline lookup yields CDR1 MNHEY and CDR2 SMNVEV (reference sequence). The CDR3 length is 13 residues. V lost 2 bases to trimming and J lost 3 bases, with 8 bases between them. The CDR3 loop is CASSLRGFYEQYF. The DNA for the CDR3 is TGTGCCAGCAGTTTACGGGGTTTCTACGAGCAGTACTTC.

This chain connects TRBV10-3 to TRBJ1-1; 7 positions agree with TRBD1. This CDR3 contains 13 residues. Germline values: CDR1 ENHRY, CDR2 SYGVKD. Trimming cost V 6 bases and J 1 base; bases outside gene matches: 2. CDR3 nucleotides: TGTGCCATCAGGACAGGGCCGAACACTGAAGCTTTCTTT. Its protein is CAIRTGPNTEAFF.

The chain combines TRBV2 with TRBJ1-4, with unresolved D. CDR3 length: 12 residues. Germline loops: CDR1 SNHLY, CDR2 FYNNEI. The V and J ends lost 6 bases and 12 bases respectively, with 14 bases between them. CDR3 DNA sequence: TGTGCCAGCAGGGGGAGCCTTGGGGAACTGTTTTTT. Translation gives CASRGSLGELFF.

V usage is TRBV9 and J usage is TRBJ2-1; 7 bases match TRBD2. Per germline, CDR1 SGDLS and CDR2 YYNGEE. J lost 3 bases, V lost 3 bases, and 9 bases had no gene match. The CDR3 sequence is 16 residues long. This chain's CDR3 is CASSADGGGDYNEQFF. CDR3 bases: TGTGCCAGCAGCGCGGACGGCGGGGGAGACTACAATGAGCAGTTCTTC.